This T cell receptor beta chain is drawn from a study of T cell changes during pregnancy in multiple sclerosis. Trimming removed 6 bases at V and 6 bases at J, with 20 bases between. From germline, CDR1 is KGHSH and CDR2 LQKENI. The CDR3 is 15 residues long. The protocol was immunoSEQ multiplex PCR, while the TCRdb copy is restricted to in-frame clones and leaves out a portion. The table has tens of thousands of clones, under 95% seen once. The specimen comprised CD4+ T cells from peripheral blood mononuclear cells, sampled in the second trimester of pregnancy. The chain links TRBV18 to TRBJ1-2, with D maybe TRBD1 (6 bases). This receptor was identified in a female donor in good health, enrolled as a control in a pregnancy study. The chain's CDR3 is CASSTGRRGSDGYTF. The CDR3 DNA reads TGTGCCAGCTCCACCGGGAGGAGGGGGTCAGATGGCTACACCTTC.